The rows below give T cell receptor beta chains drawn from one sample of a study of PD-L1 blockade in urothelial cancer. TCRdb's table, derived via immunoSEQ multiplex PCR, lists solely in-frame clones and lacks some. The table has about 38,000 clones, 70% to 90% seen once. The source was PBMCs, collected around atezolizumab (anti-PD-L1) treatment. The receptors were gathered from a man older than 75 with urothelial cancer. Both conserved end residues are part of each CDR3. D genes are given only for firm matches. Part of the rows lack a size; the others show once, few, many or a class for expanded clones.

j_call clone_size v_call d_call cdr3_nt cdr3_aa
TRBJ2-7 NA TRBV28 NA TGTGCCAGCAGGGAGGAGGGGGCGCGTGAGCAGTACTTC CASREEGAREQYF
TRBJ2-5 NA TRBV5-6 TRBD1 TGTGCCAGCAGCCATACAGGGGGCCGGGAGACCCAGTACTTC CASSHTGGRETQYF
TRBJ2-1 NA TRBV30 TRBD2 TGTGCCTGGAGTGTACGGATTAGGACGGGACTAGCGGGAGAAAACAATGAGCAGTTCTTC CAWSVRIRTGLAGENNEQFF
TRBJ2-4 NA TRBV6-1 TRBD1 TGTGCCAGCAGTGAAGAGGGGGCAGGGGCCAAAAACATTCAGTACTTC CASSEEGAGAKNIQYF
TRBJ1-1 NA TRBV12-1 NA TGTGCCAGCAGCTACGCGGTAACCGACACTGAAGCTTTCTTT CASSYAVTDTEAFF
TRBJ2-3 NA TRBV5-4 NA TGTGCCAGCAGCTTGAGGGAGATCGGCACAGATACGCAGTATTTT CASSLREIGTDTQYF
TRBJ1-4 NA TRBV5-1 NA TGCGCCAGCAGCTTTGGCTCCCCGACTGCAACTAATGAAAAACTGTTTTTT CASSFGSPTATNEKLFF
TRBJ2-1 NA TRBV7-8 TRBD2 TGTGCCAGCAGCTTAAGGGCTAGCGGGAGTGGTGAGCAGTTCTTC CASSLRASGSGEQFF
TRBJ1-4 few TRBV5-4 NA TGTGCCAGCAGTTCCTGGCTTAAGAGGGAAAAACTGTTTTTT CASSSWLKREKLFF
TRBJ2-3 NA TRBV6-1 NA TGTGCCAGCAGTGACAGGTTCATGGATACGCAGTATTTT CASSDRFMDTQYF
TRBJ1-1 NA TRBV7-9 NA TGTGCCAGCAGCTCGACAGATGGGACTGAAGCTTTCTTT CASSSTDGTEAFF
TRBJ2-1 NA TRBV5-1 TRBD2 TGCGCCAGCAGCCTTTCGATACTAGCGGGAGGGGTCGGTGAGCAGTTCTTC CASSLSILAGGVGEQFF
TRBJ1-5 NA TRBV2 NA TGTGCCAGCAGTCCGAACAGGTATCAGCCCCAGCATTTT CASSPNRYQPQHF
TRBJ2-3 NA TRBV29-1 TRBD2 TGCAGCGCCGTACTAGCGGGAAGGCCAACAGATACGCAGTATTTT CSAVLAGRPTDTQYF
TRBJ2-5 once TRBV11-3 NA TGTGCCAGCAGCTTGAGCCCCCAAGAGACCCAGTACTTC CASSLSPQETQYF
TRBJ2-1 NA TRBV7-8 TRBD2 TGTGCCAGCAGCTTAGGGGCTAGCGGAGGATACAATGAGCAGTTCTTC CASSLGASGGYNEQFF
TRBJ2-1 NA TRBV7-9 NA TGTGCCAGCAGCTTAGGCCGACCGGGCGGGGACTCCTACAATGAGCAGTTCTTC CASSLGRPGGDSYNEQFF
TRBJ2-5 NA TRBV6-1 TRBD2 TGTGCCAGCAGTGTAACTAGCGGGCGGTACCAAGAGACCCAGTACTTC CASSVTSGRYQETQYF
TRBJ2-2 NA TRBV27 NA TGTGCCAGCAGTTCTCCCGGGACTGCCCACACCGGGGAGCTGTTTTTT CASSSPGTAHTGELFF
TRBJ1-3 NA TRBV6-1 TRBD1 TGTGCCAGCAGTGAATGGGACAGGGGGCTCGGAAACACCATATATTTT CASSEWDRGLGNTIYF